These 8 T cell receptor beta chains came from one sample sequenced in a study of control samples from healthy donors and cancer patients. Method: immunoSEQ multiplex PCR; TCRdb's copy keeps in-frame clones and lacks some. Among fewer than 200,000 clones, almost 90% were seen once, and the ten largest hold approximately 4.9%. Source material: blood. Source of these receptors: a woman in her twenties or thirties in good health.

In regard to this clone: The junction and the germline gene differ at one end; a read error may be behind it. This rearrangement joins TRBV28 to TRBJ2-2; no definite D call. The CDR3 loop spans 13 amino acids. Germline V gives CDR1 MDHEN, CDR2 SYDVKM. CDR3 DNA: TGTGCCAGCGGTTTTAGGGACACCGGGGAGCTGTTTTTT. Translating gives CASGFRDTGELFF.

This clone showed up just once. Distinct nucleotide sequences in the sample also encode this CDR3. This rearrangement joins TRBV15 to TRBJ2-6, with D perhaps matching TRBD1 or TRBD2 (5 bases each). Trimming took off 3 bases at V and 2 bases at J, with 5 bases between the two ends. The CDR3 consists of 14 residues. Germline lookup yields CDR1 LNHNV and CDR2 YYDKDF (reference sequence). The CDR3 coding sequence is TGTGCCACCAGCAGGGGGGCTGGGGCCAACGTCCTGACTTTC. Protein sequence: CATSRGAGANVLTF.

This clone occurred a few times. The rearrangement uses TRBV9 and TRBJ2-1, with a weak D call TRBD2 (7 bases). Germline V gene lookup returns CDR1 SGDLS and CDR2 YYNGEE. The V and J ends lost 0 bases and 7 bases respectively, with 14 bases between them. This CDR3 region has 15 residues. CDR3 bases: TGTGCCAGCAGCGTAGGTGTGGGGGGGCTTAATGAGCAGTTCTTC. Its translation: CASSVGVGGLNEQFF.

V is TRBV27 and J is TRBJ2-5; 8 bases line up with TRBD1. After removal of 5 bases from V and 4 bases from J, the junction contained 12 bases not matched to a gene. The CDR3 covers 16 residues. Germline CDR1 and CDR2: MNHEY and SMNVEV (reference sequence). The CDR3 here is CASSPHPDRDPETQYF. The CDR3 nucleotides are TGTGCCAGCAGTCCCCACCCGGACAGGGATCCAGAGACCCAGTACTTC.

This clone was detected many times. The chain is built from TRBV5-7 and TRBJ1-2, with D maybe TRBD1 (5 bases). TRBV5-7 is an open reading frame, and its role is uncertain. The CDR3 runs to 14 residues. Trimming removed 4 bases at V and 0 bases at J, with 10 bases between. CDR3 amino acids: CASSAGGSNYGYTF. The CDR3 DNA follows: TGTGCCAGCAGCGCGGGGGGTTCTAACTATGGCTACACCTTC.

This chain uses TRBV9 with TRBJ1-1; D is uncertain. With 3 bases removed from V and 0 bases from J, the gap between germline ends came to 12 bases. The CDR3 is 15 residues long. Germline CDR1 SGDLS, CDR2 YYNGEE. CDR3 sequence reads: CASSATVVMNTEAFF. The CDR3, as DNA: TGTGCCAGCAGCGCCACAGTCGTCATGAACACTGAAGCTTTCTTT. Complete variable domain (other parts from reference TRBV9 and TRBJ1-1): DSGVTQTPKHLITATGQRVTLRCSPRSGDLSVYWYQQSLDQGLQFLIQYYNGEERAKGNILERFSAQQFPDLHSELNLSSLELGDSALYFCASSATVVMNTEAFFGQGTRLTVV.

The chain employs TRBV5-1 and TRBJ1-4; 7 bases are shared with TRBD1. CDR3 size: 17 residues. The junction had 9 bases not matched to a gene; V was cut back by 0 bases and J by 4 bases. In germline, CDR1 is SGHRS, CDR2 YFSETQ. The CDR3 coding sequence is TGCGCCAGCAGCTTGGACCGGGGGGGACAGAGTAATGAAAAACTGTTTTTT. This sequence encodes CASSLDRGGQSNEKLFF.

The chain links TRBV7-9 to TRBJ2-1, with D perhaps matching TRBD2 (6 bases). The germline CDR1 and CDR2 sequences are SEHNR and FQNEAQ (reference sequence). The CDR3 spans 17 residues. V was trimmed by 3 bases and J by 4 bases, leaving 19 bases between them. CDR3 region: CASSFSGRGFLYNEQFF. CDR3 coding DNA: TGTGCCAGCAGCTTCTCCGGGAGAGGATTCCTGTACAATGAGCAGTTCTTC.